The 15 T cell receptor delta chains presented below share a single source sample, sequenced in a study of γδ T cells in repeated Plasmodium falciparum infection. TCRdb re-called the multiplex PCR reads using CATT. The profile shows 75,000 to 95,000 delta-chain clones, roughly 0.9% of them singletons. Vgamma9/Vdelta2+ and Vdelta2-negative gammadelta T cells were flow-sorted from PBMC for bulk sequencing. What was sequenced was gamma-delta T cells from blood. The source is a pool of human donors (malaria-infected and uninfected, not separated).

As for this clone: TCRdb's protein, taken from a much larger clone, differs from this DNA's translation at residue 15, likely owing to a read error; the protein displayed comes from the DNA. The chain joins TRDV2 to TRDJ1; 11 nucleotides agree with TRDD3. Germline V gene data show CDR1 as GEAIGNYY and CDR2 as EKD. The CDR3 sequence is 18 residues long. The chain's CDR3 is CACDRILGDMKDTDRLIF. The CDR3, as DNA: TGTGCCTGTGACAGGATACTGGGGGATATGAAGGACACCGATAGACTCATCTTT.

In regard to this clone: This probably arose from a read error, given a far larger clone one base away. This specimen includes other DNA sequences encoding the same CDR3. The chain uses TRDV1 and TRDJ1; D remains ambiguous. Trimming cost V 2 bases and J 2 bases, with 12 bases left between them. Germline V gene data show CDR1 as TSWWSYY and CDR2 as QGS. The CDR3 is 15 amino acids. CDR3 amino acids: CALGEIARPTDKLIF. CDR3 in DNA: TGTGCTCTTGGGGAAATAGCGAGGCCTACCGATAAACTCATCTTT.

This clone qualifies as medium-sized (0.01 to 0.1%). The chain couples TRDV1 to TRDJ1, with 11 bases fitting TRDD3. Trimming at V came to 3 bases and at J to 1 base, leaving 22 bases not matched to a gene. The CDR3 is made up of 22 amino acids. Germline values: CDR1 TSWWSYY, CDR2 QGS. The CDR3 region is CALGDSSFLGRVWGIRTDKLIF. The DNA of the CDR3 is TGTGCTCTTGGGGATTCTTCCTTCCTCGGAAGAGTGTGGGGGATACGCACCGATAAACTCATCTTT.

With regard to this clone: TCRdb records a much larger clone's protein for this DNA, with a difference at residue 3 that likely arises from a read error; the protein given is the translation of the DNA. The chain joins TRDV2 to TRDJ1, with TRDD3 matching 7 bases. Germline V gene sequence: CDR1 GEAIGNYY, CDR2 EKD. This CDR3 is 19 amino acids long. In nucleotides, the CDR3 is TGTGCCCGTGACACCTTAGTAAAGATACCGGATACGCTCACCGATAAACTCATCTTT. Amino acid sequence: CARDTLVKIPDTLTDKLIF.

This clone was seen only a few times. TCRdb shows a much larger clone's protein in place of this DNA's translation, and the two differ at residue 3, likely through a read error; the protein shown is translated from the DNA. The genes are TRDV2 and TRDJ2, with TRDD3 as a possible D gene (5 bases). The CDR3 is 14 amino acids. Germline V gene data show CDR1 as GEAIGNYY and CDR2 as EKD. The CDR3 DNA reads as TGTGCCAGTGACCCAATACGGAGAAGAGCACAACTCTTCTTT. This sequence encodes CASDPIRRRAQLFF.

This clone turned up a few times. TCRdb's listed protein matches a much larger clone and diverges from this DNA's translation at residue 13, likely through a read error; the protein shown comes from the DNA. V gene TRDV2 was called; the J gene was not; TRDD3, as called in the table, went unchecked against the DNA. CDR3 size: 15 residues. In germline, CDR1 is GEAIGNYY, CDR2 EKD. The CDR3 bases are TGTGCCTGTGACACCGGGGGGATACTAACCGATAAACCCATCTTT. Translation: CACDTGGILTDKPIF.

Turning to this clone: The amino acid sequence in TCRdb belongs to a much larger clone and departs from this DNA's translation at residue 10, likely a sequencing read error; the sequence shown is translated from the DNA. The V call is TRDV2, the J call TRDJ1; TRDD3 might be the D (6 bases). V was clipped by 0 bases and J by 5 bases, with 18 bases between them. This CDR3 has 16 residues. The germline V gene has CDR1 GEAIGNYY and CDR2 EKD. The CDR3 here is CACDTVSLGNKDKLIF. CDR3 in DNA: TGTGCCTGTGACACCGTTTCGCTGGGGAATAAAGATAAACTCATCTTT.

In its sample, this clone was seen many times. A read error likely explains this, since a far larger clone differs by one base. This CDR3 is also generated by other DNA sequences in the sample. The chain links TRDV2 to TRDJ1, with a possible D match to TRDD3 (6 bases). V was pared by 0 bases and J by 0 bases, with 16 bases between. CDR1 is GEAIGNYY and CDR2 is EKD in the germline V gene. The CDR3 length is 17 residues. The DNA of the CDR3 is TGTGCCTGTGACACCGTAGGGCTTGGGGGGTACACCGATAAACTCATCTTT. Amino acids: CACDTVGLGGYTDKLIF.

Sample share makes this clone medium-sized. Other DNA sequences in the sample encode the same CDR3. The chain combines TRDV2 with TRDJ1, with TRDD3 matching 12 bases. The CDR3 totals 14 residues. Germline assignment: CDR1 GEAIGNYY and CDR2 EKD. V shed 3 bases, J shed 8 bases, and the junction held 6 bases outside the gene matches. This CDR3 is CACDSVLGDTKLIF. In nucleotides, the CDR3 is TGTGCCTGTGACTCCGTACTGGGGGATACCAAACTCATCTTT.

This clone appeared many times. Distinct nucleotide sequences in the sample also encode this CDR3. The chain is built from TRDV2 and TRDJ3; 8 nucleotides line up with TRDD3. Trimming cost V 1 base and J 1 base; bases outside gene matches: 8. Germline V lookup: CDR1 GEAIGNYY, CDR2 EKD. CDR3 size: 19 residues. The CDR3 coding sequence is TGTGCCTGTGACACGGTCTTGTCTGGGGGATCCTGGGACACCCGACAGATGTTTTTC. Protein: CACDTVLSGGSWDTRQMFF.

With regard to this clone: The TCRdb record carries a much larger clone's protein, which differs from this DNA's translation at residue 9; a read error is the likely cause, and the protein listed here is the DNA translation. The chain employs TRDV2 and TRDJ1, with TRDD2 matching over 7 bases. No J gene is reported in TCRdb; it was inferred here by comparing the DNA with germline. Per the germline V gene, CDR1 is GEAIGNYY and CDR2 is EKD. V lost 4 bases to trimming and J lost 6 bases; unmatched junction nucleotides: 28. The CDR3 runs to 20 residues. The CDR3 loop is CACDRIPTEDSEHVRNKLIF. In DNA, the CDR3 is TGTGCCTGTGATAGAATTCCTACGGAGGATTCCGAACATGTGAGGAATAAACTCATCTTT.

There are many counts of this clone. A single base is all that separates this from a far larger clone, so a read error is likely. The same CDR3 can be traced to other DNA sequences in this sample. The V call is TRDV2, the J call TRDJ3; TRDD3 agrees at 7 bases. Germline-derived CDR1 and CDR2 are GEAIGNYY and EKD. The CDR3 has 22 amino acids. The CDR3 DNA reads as TGCGCCTGTGACGACGTCCAATCCGAGGATACGAACTCATCCTGGGACACCCGACAGATGTTTTTC. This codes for CACDDVQSEDTNSSWDTRQMFF.

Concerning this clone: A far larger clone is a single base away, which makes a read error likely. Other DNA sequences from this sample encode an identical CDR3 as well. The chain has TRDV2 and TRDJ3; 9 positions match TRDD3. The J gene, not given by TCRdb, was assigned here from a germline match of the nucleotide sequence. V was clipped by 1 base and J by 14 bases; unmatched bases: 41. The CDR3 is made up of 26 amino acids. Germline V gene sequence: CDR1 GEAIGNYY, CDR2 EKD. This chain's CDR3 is CACDTKGPDRISGIRAFCTQHGQMFF. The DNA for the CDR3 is TGTGCCTGTGACACGAAAGGGCCGGACCGAATATCGGGGATACGCGCGTTTTGCACCCAGCATGGACAGATGTTTTTC.

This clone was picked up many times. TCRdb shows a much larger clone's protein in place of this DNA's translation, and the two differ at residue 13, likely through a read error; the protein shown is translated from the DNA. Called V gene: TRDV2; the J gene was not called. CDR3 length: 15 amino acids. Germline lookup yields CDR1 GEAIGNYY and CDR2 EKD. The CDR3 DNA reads TGTGCCTGTGACACCGTGATAAGGAGGACCGATAAACCCATCTTT. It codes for CACDTVIRRTDKPIF.

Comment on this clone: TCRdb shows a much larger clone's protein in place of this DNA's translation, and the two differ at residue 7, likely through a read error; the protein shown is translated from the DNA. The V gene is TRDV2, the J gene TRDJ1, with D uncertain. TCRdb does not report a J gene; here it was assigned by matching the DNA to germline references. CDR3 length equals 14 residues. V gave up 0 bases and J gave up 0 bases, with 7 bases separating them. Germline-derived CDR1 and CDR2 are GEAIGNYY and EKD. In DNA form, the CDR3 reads TGTGCCTGTGACACCGTAACGTACACCGATAAACTCATCTTT. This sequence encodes CACDTVTYTDKLIF.